The 26 T cell receptor beta chains below all came from one sample that was sequenced in a study of CD8 T cells in Susac syndrome. The RNA, about 0.5 to 1 ug, was put through reverse transcription using random hexamers. TCRdb itself ran the immunoSEQ multiplex PCR reads through MiXCR, one entry per CDR3 protein. The repertoire holds tens of thousands of distinct CDR3 sequences, with approximately 94% as singletons. The sample taken for sequencing was CD8+ T cells from PBMCs. These receptors were taken from a human donor with multiple sclerosis.

V is TRBV29-1 and J is TRBJ1-1, with no clear D. This CDR3 has 11 residues. Germline values: CDR1 SQVTM, CDR2 ANQGSEA. V lost 5 bases and J lost 1, with 5 bases in between. The chain's CDR3 is CSVLGNTEAFF. The CDR3 DNA reads as TGCAGCGTTCTCGGGAACACTGAAGCTTTCTTT.

The chain recombines TRBV29-1 with TRBJ2-7, with D perhaps given as TRBD1 or TRBD2 (5 bases each). Deletions cut 6 bases from V and 2 bases from J, with 17 bases between. The length of the CDR3 is 14 residues. Germline CDR1 is SQVTM and CDR2 is ANQGSEA. The CDR3 DNA sequence: TGCAGCGTCCACCCCGAAGGGGACGCCTACGAGCAGTACTTC. Residues: CSVHPEGDAYEQYF.

The CDR3 sequence: CASSPFTIGELFF. In DNA form, the CDR3 reads TGCGCCAGCAGCCCATTCACGATCGGGGAGCTGTTTTTT. The V and J genes are TRBV4-1 and TRBJ2-2; D is undetermined. Deletions cut 4 bases from V and 7 bases from J, with 10 bases between. From germline, CDR1 is MGHRA and CDR2 YSYEKL. The CDR3 covers 13 residues.

The chain is built from TRBV27 and TRBJ2-7, with D possibly matching TRBD2 (6 bases). The V gene lost 2 bases and the J gene lost 6 bases, with 17 bases spanning the gap. This CDR3 region has 15 residues. The germline V gene encodes CDR1 MNHEY and CDR2 SMNVEV (reference sequence). Written as DNA, the CDR3 is TGTGCCAGCAGTTTAGGTCGGGGCGTCGGGGGCGAGCAGTACTTC. Translated: CASSLGRGVGGEQYF.

The chain uses TRBV4-2 and TRBJ2-7; tentatively, D is TRBD1 (5 bases). The germline V gene has CDR1 LGHNA and CDR2 YNFKEQ. This CDR3 comprises 14 residues. Trimming took 0 bases from V and 5 from J, leaving 11 bases between them. CDR3 coding DNA: TGTGCCAGCAGCCAAGAACAGGACCTGGACGAGCAGTACTTC. As protein: CASSQEQDLDEQYF.

The V and J genes are TRBV2 and TRBJ2-2; TRBD2 aligns across 11 bases. CDR1 and CDR2 from the germline V gene are SNHLY and FYNNEI. Unmatched junction bases numbered 2, after V lost 7 bases and J lost 1 base. CDR3 length equals 15 residues. The CDR3 is CASTTSGRNTGELFF. The DNA of the CDR3 is TGTGCCAGCACCACTAGCGGGAGGAACACCGGGGAGCTGTTTTTT.

V gene TRBV27 combines with J gene TRBJ2-7; D is uncertain. This CDR3 region has 15 residues. The V end lost 5 bases, the J end lost 0 bases, and 14 bases lay between the germline ends. Germline lookup yields CDR1 MNHEY and CDR2 SMNVEV (reference sequence). Written as DNA, the CDR3 is TGTGCCAGCAGTATCGAAAACCGGCCCTCCTACGAGCAGTACTTC. This sequence encodes CASSIENRPSYEQYF.

The V gene is TRBV7-9, the J gene TRBJ2-7; TRBD1 matches 9 bases. From germline, CDR1 is SEHNR and CDR2 FQNEAQ (reference sequence). J gave up 3 bases and V 4 bases, and 7 bases lay outside the gene matches. The CDR3 is made up of 15 amino acids. The CDR3 nucleotides read TGTGCCAGCAGCTCGGGACAGGGAACCTTCTACGAGCAGTACTTC. This encodes CASSSGQGTFYEQYF. Supplemented by reference TRBV7-9 and TRBJ2-7, the full variable domain reads DTGVSQNPRHKITKRGQNVTFRCDPISEHNRLYWYRQTLGQGPEFLTYFQNEAQLEKSRLLSDRFSAERPKGSFSTLEIQRTEQGDSAMYLCASSSGQGTFYEQYFGPGTRLTVT.

The V gene is TRBV9, the J gene TRBJ2-1; TRBD2 aligns across 13 bases. Germline CDR1 SGDLS, CDR2 YYNGEE. V shed 4 bases and J 8 bases; nucleotides not matched to a gene: 6. This CDR3 is 15 amino acids long. CDR3 protein: CASSLGLAGWDEQFF. The CDR3 region has the DNA TGTGCCAGCAGCTTGGGACTAGCGGGATGGGATGAGCAGTTCTTC.

The chain has TRBV7-8 and TRBJ2-7, with 7 bases that match TRBD2. V shed 4 bases and J 6 bases; nucleotides not matched to a gene: 12. The CDR3 is made up of 15 amino acids. Germline CDR1 and CDR2: SGHVS and FQNEAQ. The CDR3: CASSSITGLDFEQYF. Written as DNA, the CDR3 is TGTGCCAGCAGCTCAATCACCGGACTAGACTTCGAGCAGTACTTC.

The chain employs TRBV4-2 and TRBJ2-3; D is perhaps TRBD1 (8 bases). Deletions cut 0 bases from V and 7 bases from J, with 23 bases between. The germline V gene encodes CDR1 LGHNA and CDR2 YNFKEQ. This CDR3 has 18 residues. CDR3 sequence reads: CASSQEGWADREGNTQYF. Here the CDR3 DNA reads TGTGCCAGCAGCCAAGAAGGGTGGGCGGACAGGGAGGGGAATACGCAGTATTTT.

The chain links TRBV4-3 to TRBJ1-5, with D hard to call. V was clipped by 3 bases and J by 0 bases, with 9 bases between them. CDR1 is LGHNA, CDR2 YSLEER, per germline. This CDR3 is built from 15 residues. In DNA form, the CDR3 reads TGCGCCAGCAGCCAGATAGCCTATAGCAATCAGCCCCAGCATTTT. Its translation is CASSQIAYSNQPQHF.

The V call is TRBV27, the J call TRBJ2-2, with TRBD2 as a possible D gene (7 bases). V gave up 3 bases and J gave up 4 bases, with 9 bases separating them. This CDR3 comprises 14 residues. Looked up from germline, CDR1 is MNHEY and CDR2 is SMNVEV (reference sequence). Written as DNA, the CDR3 is TGTGCCAGCAGTTTGAGGGGGGGCACCGGGGAGCTGTTTTTT. The encoded protein is CASSLRGGTGELFF.

This clonotype was seen a single time. The V gene is TRBV30, the J gene TRBJ1-4; D ambiguous. CDR1 GTSNPN and CDR2 SVGIG come from the germline V gene (reference sequence). V dropped 0 bases and J dropped 8 bases, with 25 bases sitting between them. This CDR3 is 18 amino acids long. The CDR3 DNA reads as TGTGCCTGGAGTGTATTCAGGCGCGGTCCGGAGGCGAGCGAAAAACTGTTTTTT. Its protein product is CAWSVFRRGPEASEKLFF.

The chain is built from TRBV4-1 and TRBJ1-2; the D is unclear. V shed 3 bases and J shed 8 bases, with 19 bases lying between them. This CDR3 is 15 amino acids long. CDR1 and CDR2 from the germline V gene are MGHRA and YSYEKL. The CDR3 here is CASSQILRAAEGYTF. The CDR3 coding sequence is TGCGCCAGCAGCCAGATCTTAAGGGCCGCGGAAGGCTACACCTTC.

This chain joins TRBV11-2 and TRBJ1-6; D ambiguous. CDR3 length: 14 amino acids. V was trimmed by 1 base and J by 9 bases, leaving 10 bases between them. From germline, CDR1 is SGHAT and CDR2 FQNNGV. The CDR3 protein is CASSLGGFSSPLHF. In DNA, the CDR3 is TGTGCCAGCAGCTTAGGAGGGTTTAGTTCACCCCTCCACTTT.

The chain carries TRBV29-1 and TRBJ1-2, with a tentative D call TRBD1 (5 bases). Looked up from germline, CDR1 is SQVTM and CDR2 is ANQGSEA. The CDR3 covers 11 residues. V shed 7 bases and J shed 1 base, with 7 bases lying between them. The CDR3 region has the DNA TGCAGCGCCGACAGTAACTATGGCTACACCTTC. Its protein is CSADSNYGYTF. The full variable domain, in which reference TRBV29-1 and TRBJ1-2 provide the parts outside the CDR3, is SAVISQKPSRDICQRGTSLTIQCQVDSQVTMMFWYRQQPGQSLTLIATANQGSEATYESGFVIDKFPISRPNLTFSTLTVSNMSPEDSSIYLCSADSNYGYTFGSGTRLTVV.

The rearrangement joins TRBV15 to TRBJ2-3, with TRBD2 matching 9 bases. CDR3 size: 18 residues. Germline assignment: CDR1 LNHNV and CDR2 YYDKDF (reference sequence). J lost 0 bases, V lost 0 bases, and 7 bases had no gene match. CDR3 in DNA: TGTGCCACCAGCAGAGATTATACGGCGGGGGGGAGCACAGATACGCAGTATTTT. Residues: CATSRDYTAGGSTDTQYF.

The chain carries TRBV7-2 and TRBJ1-1, with TRBD1 as a possible D gene (5 bases). V dropped 5 bases and J dropped 3 bases, with 16 bases sitting between them. This CDR3 comprises 15 residues. The germline V gene has CDR1 SGHTA and CDR2 FQGNSA. DNA of the CDR3: TGTGCCAGCAGCGCGGCGACATCGGGGGACACTGAAGCTTTCTTT. Its translation: CASSAATSGDTEAFF. The full variable domain, in which reference TRBV7-2 and TRBJ1-1 provide the parts outside the CDR3, is GAGVSQSPSNKVTEKGKDVELRCDPISGHTALYWYRQSLGQGLEFLIYFQGNSAPDKSGLPSDRFSAERTGGSVSTLTIQRTQQEDSAVYLCASSAATSGDTEAFFGQGTRLTVV.

The J gene is TRBJ1-1, the V gene TRBV7-9; D is unclear. The CDR3 has 13 amino acids. From germline, CDR1 is SEHNR and CDR2 FQNEAQ (reference sequence). The V and J ends lost 3 bases and 2 bases respectively, with 7 bases between them. CDR3 nucleotide sequence: TGTGCCAGCAGCTTTGACACAAACACTGAAGCTTTCTTT. It translates to CASSFDTNTEAFF. The whole variable domain, remainder taken from reference TRBV7-9 and TRBJ1-1, is DTGVSQNPRHKITKRGQNVTFRCDPISEHNRLYWYRQTLGQGPEFLTYFQNEAQLEKSRLLSDRFSAERPKGSFSTLEIQRTEQGDSAMYLCASSFDTNTEAFFGQGTRLTVV.

This clonotype is a singleton in its sample. As DNA, the CDR3 is TGCGCCAGCAGCCAGGGGGTTGTTAGCTCTGGAAACACCATATATTTT. It yields the protein CASSQGVVSSGNTIYF. This chain connects TRBV4-3 to TRBJ1-3, with D perhaps matching TRBD1 (5 bases). The CDR3 runs to 16 residues. Germline CDR1 LGHNA, CDR2 YSLEER. V dropped 3 bases and J dropped 0 bases, with 12 bases sitting between them.

Regarding this clonotype: A junction boundary mismatches the germline segment, possibly from a read error. This chain uses TRBV5-6 with TRBJ1-4; no firm D call. Germline CDR1 SGHDT, CDR2 YYEEEE. The CDR3 loop spans 11 amino acids. Here the CDR3 DNA reads TGTGCCAGCAGCTTGGGGGGAGTCCGGGATTTT. Translation: CASSLGGVRDF. The full variable domain, with the rest looked up from reference TRBV5-6 and TRBJ1-4, is DAGVTQSPTHLIKTRGQQVTLRCSPKSGHDTVSWYQQALGQGPQFIFQYYEEEERQRGNFPDRFSGHQFPNYSSELNVNALLLGDSALYLCASSLGGVRDFGSGTQLSVL.

The CDR3 DNA reads as TGTGCCAGTGGATTAGCAGGGAGCTCCTACAATGAGCAGTTCTTC. Translating it yields CASGLAGSSYNEQFF. V gene TRBV19 combines with J gene TRBJ2-1; D may match TRBD1 or TRBD2 (5 bases each). Trimming took 8 bases from V and 0 from J, leaving 14 bases between them. This CDR3 has 15 residues. The germline V gene encodes CDR1 LNHDA and CDR2 SQIVND (reference sequence).

This rearrangement joins TRBV29-1 to TRBJ1-2; TRBD1 is a possible D gene (6 bases). The germline V gene encodes CDR1 SQVTM and CDR2 ANQGSEA. This CDR3 has 13 residues. V was clipped by 3 bases and J by 3 bases, with 11 bases between them. The CDR3 region is CSVEGAGDYGYTF. The CDR3, as DNA: TGCAGCGTTGAGGGGGCGGGTGACTATGGCTACACCTTC.

This chain links TRBV11-2 with TRBJ2-5; D is possibly TRBD2 (6 bases). The germline gives CDR1 SGHAT, CDR2 FQNNGV. CDR3 length equals 14 residues. Trimming took 0 bases from V and 5 from J, leaving 10 bases between them. Here the CDR3 reads CASSLEGSGETQYF. The CDR3 region has the DNA TGTGCCAGCAGCTTAGAAGGGAGCGGGGAGACCCAGTACTTC.

CDR3: CAISESSYSEAFF. CDR3 DNA sequence: TGTGCCATCAGTGAGTCGTCTTATTCTGAAGCTTTCTTT. J is TRBJ1-1 and V is TRBV10-3; D ambiguous. The CDR3 sequence is 13 residues long. Germline CDR1 is ENHRY and CDR2 is SYGVKD. V gave up 0 bases and J gave up 6 bases, with 8 bases separating them.